This T cell receptor beta chain was obtained from a study of cytomegalovirus exposure and HLA in healthy donors. Looking at the study overall: Earlier work reported approximately 100 million unique TCR beta sequences from about 180 million T cells. When 350 to 500 donors were genotyped, 80% to 90% of them were found to fall in the Caucasian-associated ancestry cluster.

This clone was seen only a few times. This PCR relied on a set of 60 Vbeta primers and 13 Jbeta primers. Sequenced by immunoSEQ multiplex PCR; TCRdb stores in-frame clones only, minus some. The table includes tens of thousands of clones, 80% detected once. The junction had 13 bases not matched to a gene; V was cut back by 3 bases and J by 8 bases. This CDR3 has 15 amino acids. CDR1 and CDR2 (germline): GTSNPN, SVGIG (reference sequence). Sequences were obtained from PBMCs. The chain combines TRBV30 with TRBJ1-2; 9 positions agree with TRBD1. The clonotype comes from a male donor in good health and CMV-seronegative. CDR3 sequence (DNA): TGTGCCTGGAGCCAACGGGACAGGGATGTGCAAGGCTACACCTTC. Residues: CAWSQRDRDVQGYTF.